These T cell receptor beta chains were read from a single sample in a study of T-cell reconstitution after alpha-beta-depleted transplantation in children. TCRdb ran MiXCR on the PCR reads and lists one entry per CDR3 protein. The sample lists around 680,000 distinct CDR3 sequences; 16% were seen once. Sample: PBMCs from the stem cell graft donor, taken from the stem cell graft. These TCRs come from a human donor who donated a stem cell graft to a child with acute myeloid leukemia. CDR3s include the opening cysteine and the closing phenylalanine or tryptophan. A D gene is named only where the DNA matches it firmly. Size values are once, few and many counts, or a class for expanded clones, and some rows have none.

D,J,size,V,CDR3,DNA
TRBD1,TRBJ2-7,many,TRBV20-1,CSATRTGTYEQYF,TGCAGTGCTACTCGGACAGGCACCTACGAGCAGTACTTC
TRBD1,TRBJ1-1,many,TRBV29-1,CSVGDQGVNTEAFF,TGCAGCGTTGGGGATCAGGGGGTGAACACTGAAGCTTTCTTT
NA,TRBJ2-3,few,TRBV7-9,CASRLSTADTQYF,TGTGCCAGCCGCTTATCGACGGCAGATACGCAGTATTTT
TRBD2,TRBJ2-2,many,TRBV20-1,CSAPREVNTGELFF,TGCAGTGCTCCCCGGGAGGTGAACACCGGGGAGCTGTTTTTT
NA,TRBJ2-1,NA,TRBV10-1,CASSDPDWGRDNEQFF,TGCGCCAGCAGTGACCCGGATTGGGGGCGCGACAATGAGCAGTTCTTC
NA,TRBJ1-5,many,TRBV24-1,CATSDLGNQPQHF,TGTGCCACCAGTGATTTGGGAAATCAGCCCCAGCATTTT
NA,TRBJ1-1,NA,TRBV7-2,CASSLSRVAFF,TGTGCCAGCAGCTTATCTAGGGTTGCTTTCTTT
TRBD2,TRBJ2-3,NA,TRBV5-8,CASSLGSGTSGTDTQYF,TGTGCCAGCAGCTTGGGTTCCGGGACTAGCGGTACAGATACGCAGTATTTT
NA,TRBJ2-1,few,TRBV3-1,CASSQGRWGNEQFF,TGTGCCAGCAGCCAGGGCCGGTGGGGCAATGAGCAGTTCTTC
NA,TRBJ2-1,many,TRBV4-3,CASSQDPLGGLNEQFF,TGCGCCAGCAGCCAAGATCCACTAGGCGGCCTCAATGAGCAGTTCTTC
TRBD1,TRBJ1-1,few,TRBV29-1,CSVKGQESAEAFF,TGCAGCGTTAAGGGACAGGAATCGGCTGAAGCTTTCTTT
TRBD2,TRBJ2-1,once,TRBV7-2,CASSLASGGYNEHFF,TGTGCCAGCAGCCTAGCTAGCGGGGGGTACAATGAGCATTTCTTC
NA,TRBJ2-6,NA,TRBV12-3/TRBV12-4,CASSFSRSGANVLTF,TGTGCCAGCAGTTTCTCCCGCTCTGGGGCCAACGTCCTGACTTTC
TRBD1,TRBJ2-7,few,TRBV27,CASSSGTEGPYEQYF,TGTGCCAGCAGTTCCGGGACAGAAGGACCCTACGAGCAGTACTTC
NA,TRBJ1-2,many,TRBV12-3/TRBV12-4,CASSLPGQKTNYGYTF,TGTGCCAGCAGTTTACCCGGACAGAAAACTAACTATGGCTACACCTTC
NA,TRBJ1-1,many,TRBV5-5,CASSDRRANTEAFF,TGTGCCAGCAGCGACCGCAGGGCGAACACTGAAGCTTTCTTT
NA,TRBJ1-5,few,TRBV10-1,CASSEMIYQPQHF,TGCGCCAGCAGTGAAATGATTTATCAGCCCCAGCATTTT
NA,TRBJ2-5,NA,TRBV6-2/TRBV6-3,CASRYAGSWETQYF,TGTGCCAGCAGATATGCGGGGTCTTGGGAGACCCAGTACTTC
TRBD1,TRBJ1-2,few,TRBV3-1,CASRDRGSGGYTF,TGTGCCAGCAGAGACAGGGGATCCGGTGGCTACACCTTC
NA,TRBJ1-6,NA,TRBV20-1,CSAGARGGSYNSPLHF,TGCAGTGCTGGGGCCAGGGGCGGCTCCTATAATTCACCCCTCCACTTT
NA,TRBJ2-3,many,TRBV20-1,CSARDFGPDRYPPDTQYF,TGCAGTGCTAGAGATTTCGGCCCGGACCGATATCCCCCAGATACGCAGTATTTT
NA,TRBJ1-6,many,TRBV20-1,CSAKREYNSPLHF,TGCAGTGCGAAGCGAGAGTATAATTCACCCCTCCACTTT
NA,TRBJ2-1,few,TRBV7-2,CASSFNGHNEQFF,TGTGCCAGCAGCTTTAACGGACACAATGAGCAGTTCTTC
TRBD1,TRBJ1-1,many,TRBV12-3/TRBV12-4,CASRRPEGQGRGEAFF,TGTGCCAGCAGGCGACCCGAAGGACAGGGTAGGGGTGAAGCTTTCTTT
NA,TRBJ1-2,many,TRBV7-2,CASSLNQGYGYTF,TGTGCCAGCAGCTTAAATCAGGGTTATGGCTACACCTTC
NA,TRBJ1-4,few,TRBV5-1,CASSRGDGNEKLFF,TGCGCCAGCAGTAGGGGAGATGGTAATGAAAAACTGTTTTTT
NA,TRBJ1-1,NA,TRBV12-3/TRBV12-4,CASSLWGKNTEAFF,TGTGCCAGCAGTTTGTGGGGGAAGAACACTGAAGCTTTCTTT
NA,TRBJ2-4,few,TRBV20-1,CSAGTTKNIQYF,TGCAGTGCAGGGACAACCAAAAACATTCAGTACTTC
TRBD2,TRBJ2-5,many,TRBV4-2,CASSSLAGGEETQYF,TGTGCCAGCAGCTCCCTAGCGGGGGGGGAGGAGACCCAGTACTTC
NA,TRBJ1-1,many,TRBV15,CATSRDSGNTEAFF,TGTGCCACCAGCAGAGATAGCGGGAACACTGAAGCTTTCTTT
NA,TRBJ2-2,NA,TRBV3-1,CASSPPNSANTGELFF,TGTGCCAGCAGCCCCCCGAACTCCGCGAACACCGGGGAGCTGTTTTTT
NA,TRBJ2-3,many,TRBV20-1,CSARDLAGTTDTQYF,TGCAGTGCTAGAGATCTTGCGGGAACCACAGATACGCAGTATTTT
TRBD1,TRBJ2-7,few,TRBV5-5,CASSVADREYYEQYF,TGTGCCAGCAGCGTAGCGGACAGGGAGTACTACGAGCAGTACTTC
NA,TRBJ1-1,NA,TRBV5-1,CASSYEGGWMNTEAFF,TGCGCCAGCAGCTATGAGGGGGGTTGGATGAACACTGAAGCTTTCTTT
NA,TRBJ2-3,many,TRBV29-1,CSALAAGFDTQYF,TGCAGCGCCCTGGCGGCGGGGTTTGATACGCAGTATTTT
NA,TRBJ2-1,many,TRBV5-6,CASSLGPGREQFF,TGTGCCAGCAGCTTGGGGCCCGGAAGGGAGCAGTTCTTC
NA,TRBJ1-1,few,TRBV7-3,CASSSLGTATEAFF,TGTGCCAGCAGCTCCCTGGGTACGGCCACTGAAGCTTTCTTT
TRBD1,TRBJ2-6,few,TRBV5-1,CASSFWDRPSGANVLTF,TGCGCCAGCAGCTTCTGGGACAGGCCCTCTGGGGCCAACGTCCTGACTTTC
NA,TRBJ1-5,NA,TRBV27,CASSLRGDYQPQHF,TGTGCCAGCAGTTTGCGGGGGGACTATCAGCCCCAGCATTTT
NA,TRBJ2-2,few,TRBV29-1,CSGRDSSGELFF,TGCAGCGGGCGGGACAGCTCGGGGGAGCTGTTTTTT
TRBD1,TRBJ2-1,NA,TRBV30,CAWNPGTGDFF,TGTGCCTGGAACCCCGGGACAGGGGATTTCTTC
TRBD2,TRBJ2-1,once,TRBV20-1,CSPITGRRGGNEQFF,TGCAGTCCCATAACTGGACGGCGGGGGGGAAATGAGCAGTTCTTC
TRBD1,TRBJ1-2,many,TRBV7-2,CASSRDRGRGYTF,TGTGCCAGCAGCCGGGACAGGGGTCGTGGCTACACCTTC
NA,TRBJ1-1,many,TRBV7-9,CASSFLAGRVREAFF,TGTGCCAGCAGCTTTCTCGCAGGGCGGGTTCGTGAAGCTTTCTTT
TRBD1,TRBJ1-2,NA,TRBV7-8,CASSPRGGTRGPGYTF,TGTGCCAGCAGCCCAAGAGGGGGGACCAGGGGGCCTGGCTACACCTTC
NA,TRBJ1-1,NA,TRBV27,CASSSGLHTEAFF,TGTGCCAGCAGTTCGGGACTGCACACTGAAGCTTTCTTT
TRBD1,TRBJ1-4,many,TRBV29-1,CSVGTGLDNEKLFF,TGCAGCGTGGGGACAGGGCTCGATAATGAAAAACTGTTTTTT
NA,TRBJ2-2,NA,TRBV6-2/TRBV6-3,CASSYLYGRRSPGELFF,TGTGCCAGCAGTTACCTTTACGGGCGTCGCTCCCCCGGGGAGCTGTTTTTT
NA,TRBJ2-3,NA,TRBV20-1,CSAALGTPYDTQYF,TGCAGTGCTGCACTCGGGACCCCGTACGATACGCAGTATTTT
TRBD2,TRBJ2-1,many,TRBV20-1,CSASGLAGLPYNEQFF,TGCAGTGCTAGCGGACTAGCGGGGCTACCCTACAATGAGCAGTTCTTC
TRBD1,TRBJ1-5,many,TRBV20-1,CSARTGGFQPQHF,TGCAGTGCTAGGACAGGGGGCTTTCAGCCCCAGCATTTT
NA,TRBJ1-2,NA,TRBV7-9,CASNTRSVEGYTF,TGTGCCAGCAACACCCGCTCAGTGGAAGGCTACACCTTC
NA,TRBJ2-5,many,TRBV20-1,CSARDRGGQETQYF,TGCAGTGCTAGAGATCGTGGGGGACAAGAGACCCAGTACTTC
NA,TRBJ1-5,many,TRBV12-3/TRBV12-4,CASSLAPQGQPQHF,TGTGCCAGCAGTTTAGCACCACAGGGACAGCCCCAGCATTTT
TRBD2,TRBJ2-3,few,TRBV7-9,CASSPRLAWDSTDTQYF,TGTGCCAGCAGCCCTCGACTAGCGTGGGACAGCACAGATACGCAGTATTTT
NA,TRBJ2-2,NA,TRBV12-3/TRBV12-4,CASRFSGDTGELFF,TGTGCCAGCAGGTTCTCGGGTGACACCGGGGAGCTGTTTTTT